The text below deals with one TCR beta chain. Its antigen is unidentified. The data were obtained in a study of T-cell reconstitution after alpha-beta-depleted transplantation in children. Study conclusions and caveats: Approximately two months post-transplant, alpha-beta T cells reportedly originated from several hundred expanded graft clones. In some patients, recipient T cells and intrathymic progenitors surviving conditioning explained high day-60 diversity. Most T-cell counts and diversity one year after the transplant came from T cells that were newly produced.

The authors prepared the TCRbeta library with unique molecular identifiers. In TCRdb, the PCR reads were re-called with MiXCR into one record per CDR3 protein. The data contain about 440,000 distinct CDR3 sequences, about 40% of them singletons. The length of the CDR3 is 13 residues. Germline V CDR1 and CDR2: SQVTM, ANQGSEA. Trimming took 5 bases from V and 3 from J; bases not matched to a gene: 5. Here the sequenced sample was PBMCs, taken before TCRalphabeta/CD19-depleted stem cell transplant. The chain employs TRBV29-1 and TRBJ2-3; 7 positions agree with TRBD1. The sequence was collected from a girl aged 2-10 years with aplastic anemia, due to receive a stem cell transplant. CDR3 region: CSVIQGVTDTQYF. The CDR3 DNA is TGCAGCGTTATCCAGGGGGTAACAGATACGCAGTATTTT.